These 29 T cell receptor beta chains were sequenced from one sample in a study of long-term antiretroviral therapy in people with HIV. Investigators performed immunoSEQ version v3.0 at survey level. Clones were read by immunoSEQ multiplex PCR, and TCRdb kept only the in-frame ones, dropping some. Found here are some 15,000 clones, about 80% of them singletons; the top ten hold 7% to 10%. The starting material was unsorted PBMCs, obtained 0.1 years after starting antiretroviral therapy. The receptors were sampled from a man younger than 35 with HIV.

The rearrangement uses TRBV25-1 and TRBJ2-5, with D perhaps TRBD1 (6 bases). CDR1 and CDR2 (germline): MGHDK, SYGVNS. V lost 0 bases and J 5 bases, leaving 10 bases between the germline ends. The CDR3 is made up of 14 amino acids. The CDR3 DNA reads as TGTGCCAGCAGTGAATATCTGCAGGGGGAGACCCAGTACTTC. Protein product: CASSEYLQGETQYF.

The genes are TRBV13 and TRBJ2-2; TRBD1 or TRBD2 may be the D gene (5 bases each). V lost 5 bases to trimming and J lost 9 bases, with 7 bases between them. In germline, CDR1 is PRHDT, CDR2 FYEKMQ (reference sequence). This CDR3 is 11 amino acids long. The CDR3 is CASSPGRELFF. In DNA form, the CDR3 reads TGTGCCAGCAGCCCGGGGCGGGAGCTGTTTTTT.

This chain uses TRBV28 with TRBJ1-1; D not certain. The CDR3 covers 14 residues. Trimming took 3 bases from V and 2 from J, leaving 10 bases between them. Germline CDR1 and CDR2: MDHEN and SYDVKM. In DNA form, the CDR3 reads TGTGCCAGCAGTTTGTTCCTTGTAAACACTGAAGCTTTCTTT. Protein product: CASSLFLVNTEAFF.

The V call is TRBV4-1, the J call TRBJ2-3; 9 bases are a match to TRBD2. The V gene's germline CDR1 is MGHRA and CDR2 YSYEKL. This CDR3 contains 16 residues. The trim removed 0 bases at V and 2 bases at J, leaving 3 bases unmatched. Here the CDR3 DNA reads TGCGCCAGCAGCCAAGAGGGGGGACTAGCCACAGATACGCAGTATTTT. Encoded protein: CASSQEGGLATDTQYF.

This chain joins TRBV5-5 and TRBJ1-5, with a tentative D call TRBD1 (5 bases). This CDR3 spans 14 amino acids. Germline values: CDR1 SGHKS, CDR2 YYEKEE (reference sequence). Trimming took 0 bases from V and 7 from J, leaving 11 bases between them. The CDR3 region is CASSLGSGGQPQHF. In DNA form, the CDR3 reads TGTGCCAGCAGCTTGGGGTCGGGGGGGCAGCCCCAGCATTTT.

This chain uses TRBV9 with TRBJ1-5; TRBD1 is a possible D gene (5 bases). With 1 base removed from V and 7 bases from J, the gap between germline ends came to 15 bases. The CDR3 is 15 amino acids. The germline CDR1 and CDR2 sequences are SGDLS and YYNGEE. CDR3 residues: CASSVSGLWGQPQHF. The CDR3 DNA reads as TGTGCCAGCAGCGTATCGGGGCTCTGGGGGCAGCCCCAGCATTTT.

V and J are TRBV4-1 and TRBJ2-3; D is undetermined. This CDR3 contains 14 residues. Germline lookup yields CDR1 MGHRA and CDR2 YSYEKL. Trimming removed 4 bases from V and 4 bases from J, with 12 bases in between. CDR3 region: CASSPRSPPDTQYF. The CDR3 DNA follows: TGCGCCAGCAGCCCGAGATCCCCCCCAGATACGCAGTATTTT.

The chain is built from TRBV5-6 and TRBJ2-1; D remains unclear. CDR3 size: 13 residues. The germline gives CDR1 SGHDT, CDR2 YYEEEE. The ends were cut back, 1 base at V and 8 bases at J, with 10 bases in the middle. CDR3 nucleotide sequence: TGTGCCAGCAGCTTGATCTCAGCTTATGAGCAGTTCTTC. It is translated as CASSLISAYEQFF. Together with reference TRBV5-6 and TRBJ2-1, the CDR3 gives the full variable domain: DAGVTQSPTHLIKTRGQQVTLRCSPKSGHDTVSWYQQALGQGPQFIFQYYEEEERQRGNFPDRFSGHQFPNYSSELNVNALLLGDSALYLCASSLISAYEQFFGPGTRLTVL.

The chain uses TRBV7-9 and TRBJ2-5; 12 bases are a match to TRBD2. Unmatched junction bases numbered 7, after V lost 5 bases and J lost 3 bases. Germline loops: CDR1 SEHNR, CDR2 FQNEAQ (reference sequence). The CDR3 runs to 16 residues. CDR3 coding DNA: TGTGCCAGCAGCCCTTGGACTAGCGGGATGGAAGAGACCCAGTACTTC. Protein product: CASSPWTSGMEETQYF.

This chain joins TRBV4-3 and TRBJ1-1, with D unresolved. V was clipped by 0 bases and J by 1 base, with 9 bases between them. This CDR3 has 15 amino acids. Germline V gene sequence: CDR1 LGHNA, CDR2 YSLEER. The CDR3 region has the DNA TGCGCCAGCAGCCAAGATCTAAGTGGGAACACTGAAGCTTTCTTT. As protein: CASSQDLSGNTEAFF.

The chain joins TRBV11-2 to TRBJ2-1; D remains unclear. This CDR3 contains 12 residues. With 1 base removed from V and 8 bases from J, the gap between germline ends came to 6 bases. CDR1 is SGHAT, CDR2 FQNNGV, per germline. CDR3 nucleotides: TGTGCCAGCAGCTTAGCCACTTATGAGCAGTTCTTC. It encodes CASSLATYEQFF.

The chain couples TRBV12-5 to TRBJ2-3, with TRBD1 matching over 9 bases. CDR1 is LGHNT and CDR2 is FRNRAP in the germline V gene. With V trimmed by 3 bases and J by 2 bases, 9 bases remained unmatched. CDR3 size: 17 residues. CDR3 in amino acids: CASGFPPDRGVTDTQYF. Written as DNA, the CDR3 is TGTGCTAGTGGTTTCCCCCCGGACAGGGGCGTCACAGATACGCAGTATTTT. Combining the CDR3 with reference TRBV12-5 and TRBJ2-3 gives the whole variable domain DARVTQTPRHKVTEMGQEVTMRCQPILGHNTVFWYRQTMMQGLELLAYFRNRAPLDDSGMPKDRFSAEMPDATLATLKIQPSEPRDSAVYFCASGFPPDRGVTDTQYFGPGTRLTVL.

The CDR3 sequence is CASSLDITGELFF. CDR3 coding DNA: TGCGCCAGCAGCTTGGACATTACCGGGGAGCTGTTTTTT. The chain couples TRBV5-1 to TRBJ2-2; the D is unclear. The CDR3 has 13 amino acids. CDR1 is SGHRS and CDR2 is YFSETQ in the germline V gene. With 0 bases removed from V and 5 bases from J, the gap between germline ends came to 5 bases. Filled out from reference TRBV5-1 and TRBJ2-2, the complete variable domain reads KAGVTQTPRYLIKTRGQQVTLSCSPISGHRSVSWYQQTPGQGLQFLFEYFSETQRNKGNFPGRFSGRQFSNSRSEMNVSTLELGDSALYLCASSLDITGELFFGEGSRLTVL.

The chain recombines TRBV18 with TRBJ1-2; weak D call: TRBD1 (6 bases). Trimming pared 1 base from V and 6 bases from J, leaving 24 bases between. This CDR3 has 18 residues. Germline assignment: CDR1 KGHSH and CDR2 LQKENI. The CDR3 nucleotides read TGTGCCAGCTCACCACGGTGGTCCCAGGGGCTTTCCCATGATGGCTACACCTTC. Its protein product is CASSPRWSQGLSHDGYTF.

V is TRBV9 and J is TRBJ1-1; no clear D. The CDR3 spans 13 residues. With 3 bases removed from V and 1 base from J, the gap between germline ends came to 7 bases. Germline CDR1 SGDLS, CDR2 YYNGEE. The CDR3: CASSAYKNTEAFF. The DNA of the CDR3 is TGTGCCAGCAGCGCCTATAAGAACACTGAAGCTTTCTTT.

The J gene is TRBJ2-1, the V gene TRBV7-8; 7 nucleotides match TRBD1. The V segment lost 1 base and the J segment 7 bases; nucleotides outside the gene matches: 7. The CDR3 runs 15 residues. The germline V gene has CDR1 SGHVS and CDR2 FQNEAQ. This chain's CDR3 is CASSLVRGPSNEQFF. Here the CDR3 DNA reads TGTGCCAGCAGCTTAGTTAGGGGGCCTTCGAATGAGCAGTTCTTC.

The chain is built from TRBV7-9 and TRBJ1-6; 7 nucleotides match TRBD1. The CDR3 extends over 17 amino acids. The germline gives CDR1 SEHNR, CDR2 FQNEAQ (reference sequence). V lost 1 base, J lost 5 bases, and 8 bases stayed unmatched. CDR3: CASSLVGGTEDNSPLHF. The DNA for the CDR3 is TGTGCCAGCAGCTTAGTGGGTGGGACAGAAGATAATTCACCCCTCCACTTT.

The V and J genes are TRBV27 and TRBJ2-3; D might be TRBD2 (5 bases). V lost 3 bases, J lost 2 bases, and 12 bases lay in between. Germline CDR1 MNHEY, CDR2 SMNVEV (reference sequence). The CDR3 length is 15 residues. CDR3 nucleotide sequence: TGTGCCAGCAGTTTTACTAGTTTGGACACAGATACGCAGTATTTT. This translates into CASSFTSLDTDTQYF.

V usage is TRBV7-9 and J usage is TRBJ1-2; no firm D call. The V gene's germline CDR1 is SEHNR and CDR2 FQNEAQ (reference sequence). V was cut by 5 bases and J by 1 base, with 11 bases left in between. This CDR3 has 14 amino acids. This CDR3 is CASSLSDGNYGYTF. CDR3 nucleotide sequence: TGTGCCAGCAGCCTGTCGGACGGTAACTATGGCTACACCTTC.

This clone was seen more than once but under ten times. The chain couples TRBV7-9 to TRBJ1-5, with 7 positions matching TRBD1. Per the germline V gene, CDR1 is SEHNR and CDR2 is FQNEAQ (reference sequence). Unmatched junction bases numbered 13, after V lost 8 bases and J lost 0 bases. This CDR3 spans 17 amino acids. In DNA, the CDR3 is TGTGCCAGCTCCCCAGGAGGGACAGACATTAGCAATCAGCCCCAGCATTTT. As protein: CASSPGGTDISNQPQHF.

CDR3 protein: CATSRVRRGPETQYF. The CDR3 DNA follows: TGTGCCACCAGCAGAGTAAGGCGGGGTCCCGAGACCCAGTACTTC. The chain has TRBV15 and TRBJ2-5; D perhaps matches TRBD2 (6 bases). Between the trimmed V and J ends, which lost 1 base and 5 bases, there was a span of 14 bases. Germline V lookup: CDR1 LNHNV, CDR2 YYDKDF (reference sequence). There are 15 residues in the CDR3.

The CDR3 protein is CASSSLPGQGANYGYTF. The CDR3 DNA is TGTGCCAGCAGCTCCCTCCCGGGACAGGGGGCTAACTATGGCTACACCTTC. This chain links TRBV11-2 with TRBJ1-2; 11 bases agree with TRBD1. V gave up 4 bases and J gave up 0 bases; unmatched junction bases: 7. The CDR3 is 17 residues long. Germline V gene sequence: CDR1 SGHAT, CDR2 FQNNGV.

The V and J genes are TRBV29-1 and TRBJ2-1, with D possibly being TRBD1 (6 bases). There are 15 residues in the CDR3. Germline assignment: CDR1 SQVTM and CDR2 ANQGSEA. Trimming shortened V by 0 bases and J by 6 bases, and 15 bases separated the two germline ends. In DNA, the CDR3 is TGCAGCGTTGAAGAATCGACAGGTCGGATCAATGAGCAGTTCTTC. Residues: CSVEESTGRINEQFF.

The J gene is TRBJ1-3, the V gene TRBV11-2, with a weak D call TRBD1 (5 bases). V lost 1 base to trimming and J lost 0 bases, with 10 bases between them. The germline gives CDR1 SGHAT, CDR2 FQNNGV. This CDR3 has 16 residues. The CDR3 loop reads CASSLGGVSSGNTIYF. The CDR3 coding sequence is TGTGCCAGCAGCTTAGGAGGGGTCTCCTCTGGAAACACCATATATTTT.

This chain connects TRBV19 to TRBJ2-2; 9 nucleotides line up with TRBD2. Germline trimming cut 11 bases from V and 1 base from J; bases unmatched to any gene: 5. Germline loops: CDR1 LNHDA, CDR2 SQIVND (reference sequence). The CDR3 is made up of 14 amino acids. The CDR3 DNA reads TGTGCCGTGAGACTAGCGGAGAACACCGGGGAGCTGTTTTTT. Amino acid sequence: CAVRLAENTGELFF.

Comment on this clone: A read error may account for a junction end that differs from germline. The rearrangement links TRBV7-7 to TRBJ2-2, with 11 bases aligning to TRBD1. The CDR3 length is 21 residues. Germline V gene data show CDR1 as SSHAT and CDR2 as FNYEAQ (reference sequence). The CDR3 spells CASSPENNRDRGFGFAGELFF. The CDR3 region has the DNA TGTGCTAGCAGCCCAGAAAATAATCGGGACAGGGGGTTTGGCTTTGCCGGGGAGCTGTTTTTT.

The V and J genes are TRBV5-1 and TRBJ2-3; the D gene is possibly TRBD1 (6 bases). The CDR3 is 14 residues long. With 0 bases removed from V and 4 bases from J, the gap between germline ends came to 9 bases. The germline gives CDR1 SGHRS, CDR2 YFSETQ. The CDR3 here is CASSLDWGPDTQYF. CDR3 nucleotides: TGCGCCAGCAGCTTGGATTGGGGGCCAGATACGCAGTATTTT.

The chain combines TRBV27 with TRBJ2-1; D remains ambiguous. This CDR3 is built from 13 residues. The ends were cut back, 1 base at V and 5 bases at J, with 6 bases in the middle. Germline CDR1 is MNHEY and CDR2 is SMNVEV (reference sequence). The CDR3 here is CASSLYLHNEQFF. The DNA for the CDR3 is TGTGCCAGCAGTTTATACCTCCACAATGAGCAGTTCTTC.

About this clone: The germline gene is not matched at one end of the junction; a read error may be the cause. The rearrangement uses TRBV7-7 and TRBJ2-7; D remains ambiguous. Germline CDR1 SSHAT, CDR2 FNYEAQ (reference sequence). The CDR3 covers 15 residues. The CDR3: CASSLGNGAVYEQYF. The CDR3 DNA follows: TGTGCTAGCAGCTTAGGCAATGGTGCGGTCTACGAGCAGTACTTC.